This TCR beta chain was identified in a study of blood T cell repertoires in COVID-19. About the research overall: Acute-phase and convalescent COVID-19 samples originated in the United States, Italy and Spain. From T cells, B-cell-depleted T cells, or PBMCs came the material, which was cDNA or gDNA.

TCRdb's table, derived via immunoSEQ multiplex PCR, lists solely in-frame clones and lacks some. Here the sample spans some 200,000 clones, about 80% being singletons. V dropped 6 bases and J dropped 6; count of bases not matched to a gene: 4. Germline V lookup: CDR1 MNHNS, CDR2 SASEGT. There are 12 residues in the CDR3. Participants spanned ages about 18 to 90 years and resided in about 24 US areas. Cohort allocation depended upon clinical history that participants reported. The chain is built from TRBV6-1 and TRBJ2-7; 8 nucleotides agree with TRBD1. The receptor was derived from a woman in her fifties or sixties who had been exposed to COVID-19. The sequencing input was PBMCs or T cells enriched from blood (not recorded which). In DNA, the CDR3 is TGTGCCAGCAGCCGCGACAGGGGCGAGCAGTACTTC. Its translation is CASSRDRGEQYF.